This T cell receptor beta chain was documented in a study of T cells expressing NK-cell markers. TCRdb re-called the 5' RACE reads and catalogs CDR3 proteins one per entry, DNA excluded. This sample's clone table lists 140,000 to 150,000 distinct CDR3 sequences. The germline V gene encodes CDR1 SEHNR and CDR2 FQNEAQ (reference sequence). This CDR3 comprises 15 residues. The chain joins TRBV7-9 to TRBJ2-3; TCRdb designates TRBD1, a call that cannot be tested without DNA. The sample comprised blood T cells: a sorted CD56 or NKG2C T cell subset, CD4+ or CD8+ T cells, or bulk PBMC T cells (not recorded which). This receptor was obtained from a man younger than 35 in good health. The chain's CDR3 is CASSFRDRAGDTQYF.